The rows below give T cell receptor beta chains drawn from one sample of a study of blood T cell repertoires in COVID-19. Method: immunoSEQ multiplex PCR; TCRdb's copy keeps in-frame clones and lacks some. The table shows about 140,000 clones, with 88% occurring only once. The sequencing input was peripheral blood. The receptor set was obtained from a woman between 55 and 75 years old with acute or convalescent COVID-19. Each CDR3 is given with its conserved first and last residue. D genes are given only for firm matches. Clone size is shown for a subset of rows, as once, few, many or a class of expanded clone.

clone_size,j_call,d_call,cdr3_length,v_call,cdr3_nt,cdr3_aa
-,TRBJ2-1,TRBD1,15,TRBV5-1,TGCGCCAGCAGCTTGGTCCAGGGGGCGTCCGATGAGCAGTTCTTC,CASSLVQGASDEQFF
-,TRBJ1-5,-,15,TRBV28,TGTGCCAGCAGTTTAACGGGCGGAGGGCATCAGCCCCAGCATTTT,CASSLTGGGHQPQHF
-,TRBJ1-6,TRBD1,15,TRBV3-1/TRBV3-2,TGTGCCAGCAGCCAGGGACAGGGGAATAATTCACCCCTCCACTTT,CASSQGQGNNSPLHF
-,TRBJ2-7,TRBD1,14,TRBV18,TGTGCCAGCTCACCGGGACAGATAAACTACGAGCAGTACTTC,CASSPGQINYEQYF
-,TRBJ2-5,-,13,TRBV9,TGTGCCAGCAGCTTGGGACTTCTGGAGACCCAGTACTTC,CASSLGLLETQYF
-,TRBJ1-1,-,12,TRBV28,TGTGCCAGCAGTTTATCGGGAGCTGAAGCTTTCTTT,CASSLSGAEAFF
-,TRBJ2-1,TRBD2,14,TRBV6-4,TGTGCCAGCAGGCAAGCGGGGGGGCGTGGTGAGCAGTTCTTC,CASRQAGGRGEQFF
-,TRBJ2-7,TRBD1,16,TRBV4-1,TGCGCCAGCAGCCAGAATATTGCTCAGGGGGCTTACGAGCAGTACTTC,CASSQNIAQGAYEQYF
-,TRBJ1-6,-,14,TRBV5-1,TGCGCCAGCAGCCCACAGGGTCCTGGTTCACCCCTCCACTTT,CASSPQGPGSPLHF
-,TRBJ1-2,TRBD1,14,TRBV5-1,TGCGCCAGCAGCTTGGACAGGGGTTTACGTGGCTACACCTTC,CASSLDRGLRGYTF
-,TRBJ1-4,TRBD1,16,TRBV23-1,TGCGCCAGCAGTCATAAGTACAGGGGAGTGGGTGAAAAACTGTTTTTT,CASSHKYRGVGEKLFF
-,TRBJ1-5,TRBD1,16,TRBV15,TGTGCCACCAGCAGAGCTTTGGGGACAGGGGATCAGCCCCAGCATTTT,CATSRALGTGDQPQHF
-,TRBJ2-5,TRBD1,16,TRBV3-1/TRBV3-2,TGTGCCAGCAGAGGGGACAGGGGGCGTACGGAAGGGACCCAGTACTTC,CASRGDRGRTEGTQYF
-,TRBJ2-1,TRBD2,15,TRBV9,TGTGCCAGCAGCGTCGTACTAGCGGGGCACAATGAGCAGTTCTTC,CASSVVLAGHNEQFF
-,TRBJ1-5,-,16,TRBV6-1,TGTGCCAGCAGTGAGAGGGGACAACAAAGCAATCAGCCCCAGCATTTT,CASSERGQQSNQPQHF
-,TRBJ2-7,TRBD1,13,TRBV10-3,TGTGCCACGAGACAGGGGGACTCTCCCGAGCAGTACTTC,CATRQGDSPEQYF
-,TRBJ1-1,TRBD1,14,TRBV18,TGTGCCAGCTCAGGACAGGGGTACAACACTGAAGCTTTCTTT,CASSGQGYNTEAFF
-,TRBJ2-4,TRBD2,15,TRBV2,TGTGCCAGCGATAGCGGGGGACTAGCCAAAAACATTCAGTACTTC,CASDSGGLAKNIQYF
-,TRBJ2-4,-,14,TRBV5-4,TGTGCCAGCAGCCCCGAACAGATAACAAACATTCAGTACTTC,CASSPEQITNIQYF
-,TRBJ2-2,-,14,TRBV20-1,TGCAGTGCTAGTGGGGCCAACCCCACCGGGGAGCTGTTTTTT,CSASGANPTGELFF
once,TRBJ1-3,TRBD1,18,TRBV4-3,TGCGCCAGCAGCCAAGATCGGGGAGGACAGGGGACTGGAAACACCATATATTTT,CASSQDRGGQGTGNTIYF
-,TRBJ1-1,TRBD1,16,TRBV2,TGTGCCAGCAGGACCCGGGACAGCGATACGAACACTGAAGCTTTCTTT,CASRTRDSDTNTEAFF
-,TRBJ2-7,TRBD2,14,TRBV19,TGTGCCACCAAGACTAGCGGGGGTTCCTACGAGCAGTACTTC,CATKTSGGSYEQYF
-,TRBJ2-5,-,13,TRBV6-6,TGTGCCAGCAGCGCGGGGCTCGGAGAGACCCAGTACTTC,CASSAGLGETQYF
-,TRBJ2-5,TRBD2,16,TRBV19,TGTGCCAGTAGTTCCATTAGCGGGGGGCACCTCGTGACCCAGTACTTC,CASSSISGGHLVTQYF
-,TRBJ2-5,TRBD1,14,TRBV11-3,TGTGCCAGCAAACAGGGGGCTGCTTCGGAGACCCAGTACTTC,CASKQGAASETQYF
-,TRBJ1-2,-,15,TRBV28,TGTGCCAGCAGTCTGGACAGCGCCTCTCATTATGGCTACACCTTC,CASSLDSASHYGYTF
-,TRBJ1-6,TRBD1,13,TRBV5-8,TGTGCCAGCAGGGGGACAGGGCGTTCACCCCTCCACTTT,CASRGTGRSPLHF
few,TRBJ1-2,TRBD1,15,TRBV7-2,TGTGCCAGCACGGGACAGGCACTGTTGGCTTATGGCTACACCTTC,CASTGQALLAYGYTF
-,TRBJ1-2,-,17,TRBV11-2,TGTGCCAGCAGCTTAGGTCCGGGGTCTTCTCTATCCTATGGCTACACCTTC,CASSLGPGSSLSYGYTF
-,TRBJ2-7,-,14,TRBV5-4,TGTGCCAGCAGCTTGGGTAGGGGTTCCTACGAGCAGTACTTC,CASSLGRGSYEQYF
-,TRBJ2-2,TRBD2,16,TRBV5-1,TGCGCCAGCAGCGGGGGACTAGCGGGGGTTACCGGGGAGCTGTTTTTT,CASSGGLAGVTGELFF
-,TRBJ2-5,TRBD2,16,TRBV24-1,TGTGCCACCAGTGATCCTCGGACTAGCGGGGGGGAGACCCAGTACTTC,CATSDPRTSGGETQYF
-,TRBJ1-2,-,12,TRBV19,TGTGCCAGTAGGATCCCAGGGGACGGCTACACCTTC,CASRIPGDGYTF
once,TRBJ2-2,TRBD2,15,TRBV7-8,TGTGCCAGCAGCTTAGGGGTAGCGGGGGTCGGGGAGCTGTTTTTT,CASSLGVAGVGELFF